Listed below are T cell receptor beta chains from one sample, sequenced in a study of cytomegalovirus exposure and HLA in healthy donors. Some clones are missing from TCRdb's copy, which holds only in-frame ones; the method was immunoSEQ multiplex PCR. This repertoire shows around 130,000 clones, around 70% found once; its top ten account for 5.5% to 7%. Sequenced input: PBMCs. The receptors stem from a man aged 35 to 55 in good health and CMV-seropositive. Both conserved end residues are part of each CDR3. A D gene is named only where the DNA matches it firmly. Not all rows give a size; the values are once, few, many and, for expanded clones, a class.

j_gene	d_gene	abundance	v_gene	CDR3nt	CDR3aa
TRBJ1-1	.	.	TRBV7-3	TGTGCCAGCACCATACGGGGTACCTTCACTGAAGCTTTCTTT	CASTIRGTFTEAFF
TRBJ1-5	TRBD1	.	TRBV30	TGTGCCTGCCAACCGGGACAGGTTGGCAATCAGCCCCAGCATTTT	CACQPGQVGNQPQHF
TRBJ2-5	.	few	TRBV28	TGTGCCAGCAGTTTCCAGACAGGAATTAAAGAGACCCAGTACTTC	CASSFQTGIKETQYF
TRBJ2-7	TRBD2	.	TRBV18	TGTGCCAGCTCACCGAGGCTAGCGGGTAGCTCCTACGAGCAGTACTTC	CASSPRLAGSSYEQYF
TRBJ2-7	TRBD1	.	TRBV27	TGTGCCAGCAGCAGGGACAGAGCCTACGAGCAGTACTTC	CASSRDRAYEQYF
TRBJ1-5	.	.	TRBV28	TGTGCCAGCAGTTCCCCCCAGGGGCAGGGACGGCAGCCCCAGCATTTT	CASSSPQGQGRQPQHF
TRBJ2-1	.	.	TRBV19	TGTGCCAGTACCTTGACTAGTAAGATAGAAGAGCAGTTCTTC	CASTLTSKIEEQFF
TRBJ1-5	.	.	TRBV19	TGTGCCAGTAGTATATCAGGCCGCAATCAGCCCCAGCATTTT	CASSISGRNQPQHF
TRBJ2-5	.	.	TRBV28	TGTGCCAGCAGTTCTGGGCAGGGGCTAGAAGAGACCCAGTACTTC	CASSSGQGLEETQYF
TRBJ1-2	.	.	TRBV30	TGTGCCTGGAGTGTGGACAGAGCCTATGGCTACACCTTC	CAWSVDRAYGYTF
TRBJ1-2	.	few	TRBV6-1	TGTGCCAGCAGTGACATGTATGGCTACACCTTC	CASSDMYGYTF
TRBJ1-2	.	.	TRBV6-1	TGTGCCAGCAGTGAAGAATACAGGGTGGACTATGGCTACACCTTC	CASSEEYRVDYGYTF
TRBJ2-7	.	.	TRBV21-1	TGTGCCAGCAGCAAAAGGGTTCACACGGGACAGGGGAACTACGAGCAGTACTTC	CASSKRVHTGQGNYEQYF
TRBJ2-5	TRBD2	.	TRBV7-2	TGTGCCAGCAGCTTCTACTCGGCGGGAGGAGAGACCCAGTACTTC	CASSFYSAGGETQYF
TRBJ1-2	TRBD1	.	TRBV27	TGTGCCAGCAGTTTGCGGACAGGGGGGTCCCTTCATGGCTACACCTTC	CASSLRTGGSLHGYTF
TRBJ2-3	TRBD2	.	TRBV7-9	TGTGCCAGCAGCTTAGGACTAGCGGGGAGCACAGATACGCAGTATTTT	CASSLGLAGSTDTQYF
TRBJ2-3	TRBD1	few	TRBV27	TGTGCCAGCAGTTTATGGGGGACAGGTAGAGGGGTCGGCACAGATACGCAGTATTTT	CASSLWGTGRGVGTDTQYF
TRBJ2-3	.	.	TRBV4-2	TGTGCCAGCAGCCAAGGGGGAGTAGATACGCAGTATTTT	CASSQGGVDTQYF
TRBJ2-5	.	.	TRBV28	TGTGCCAGCAGTTCCTTGGGCAGCCTGGCGGAGACCCAGTACTTC	CASSSLGSLAETQYF
TRBJ2-1	TRBD2	.	TRBV11-2	TGTGCCAGCAGCTTCGGGACTAGCTACAATGAGCAGTTCTTC	CASSFGTSYNEQFF
TRBJ2-2	.	.	TRBV21-1	TGTGCCAGCAGCAAAAATGCAGGGTGGTGGTCCGGGGAGCTGTTTTTT	CASSKNAGWWSGELFF
TRBJ2-6	.	.	TRBV2	TGTGCCAGCAGCGACAAGGGGAACTCTGGGGCCAACGTCCTGACTTTC	CASSDKGNSGANVLTF
TRBJ2-2	.	.	TRBV14	TGTGCCAGCAGCCGGGACATGAACACCGGGGAGCTGTTTTTT	CASSRDMNTGELFF
TRBJ1-3	TRBD1	.	TRBV28	TGTGCCAGCAGTTTAGTCAGGGGGACAGGAAACACCATATATTTT	CASSLVRGTGNTIYF
TRBJ1-5	TRBD1	.	TRBV18	TGTGCCAGCTCACCAAGTTCCGGGACAGGGGGCAATCAGCCCCAGCATTTT	CASSPSSGTGGNQPQHF
TRBJ1-1	.	.	TRBV6-5	TGTGCCAGCAGTCAACAGGGTCTGACTGAAGCTTTCTTT	CASSQQGLTEAFF
TRBJ2-7	.	.	TRBV28	TGTGCCAGCAGCCCCCAGCCCGCCAGGGTCTACGAGCAGTACTTC	CASSPQPARVYEQYF
TRBJ2-3	TRBD2	.	TRBV27	TGTGCCAGCAGTTTAGGACTAGCGGGAGTGGATACGCAGTATTTT	CASSLGLAGVDTQYF
TRBJ1-1	.	.	TRBV6-4	TGTGCCAGCAGTGCCTTAGGACTGGGCAACACCGAAGCTTTCTTT	CASSALGLGNTEAFF
TRBJ1-5	.	.	TRBV7-8	TGTGCCAGCAGCTTAGGGGAGATCAGCAATCAGCCCCAGCATTTT	CASSLGEISNQPQHF
TRBJ2-1	TRBD1	once	TRBV7-7	TGTGCTAGCAGCTTAAGTACAGGGGTTAGCAATGAGCAGTTCTTC	CASSLSTGVSNEQFF
TRBJ1-6	.	.	TRBV11-2	TGTGCCAGCAGCTTAGGGGGCTTAAGGTCACCCCTCCACTTT	CASSLGGLRSPLHF
TRBJ1-5	.	.	TRBV30	TGTGCCTGGACCCACAGTCGCAATCAGCCCCAGCATTTT	CAWTHSRNQPQHF
TRBJ1-6	.	few	TRBV6-5	TGTGCCAGCGTCGGGGGAAATTCACCCCTCCACTTT	CASVGGNSPLHF
TRBJ2-7	TRBD1	.	TRBV5-6	TGTGCCACCGCCCTCCTCGGGACAGGGAACAACGAGCAGTACTTC	CATALLGTGNNEQYF
TRBJ2-3	TRBD1	.	TRBV5-4	TGTGCCAGCAGCCGACAGGGGGCAACAGATACGCAGTATTTT	CASSRQGATDTQYF
TRBJ2-7	TRBD2	.	TRBV2	TGTGCCAGCAGTGAGTCGGGGGGTTCGGCCTACGAGCAGTACTTC	CASSESGGSAYEQYF
TRBJ2-3	.	.	TRBV27	TGTGCCAGCAGTCCACTAGGGCGAAGCACAGATACGCAGTATTTT	CASSPLGRSTDTQYF
TRBJ2-2	TRBD2	.	TRBV10-1	TGCGCCAGCAGTGAAACTAGCGGGAGCGGGGCCGGGGAGCTGTTTTTT	CASSETSGSGAGELFF
TRBJ2-3	.	.	TRBV11-3	TGTGCCAGCAGCTTAGGGTCGGGAAGCACAGATACGCAGTATTTT	CASSLGSGSTDTQYF
TRBJ2-2	TRBD1	.	TRBV5-1	TGCGCCAGCAGCTTTGGTCCAGGGGGAACGAACACCGGGGAGCTGTTTTTT	CASSFGPGGTNTGELFF
TRBJ2-5	.	.	TRBV28	TGTGCCAGCAGTTTCATTAGGGCAGGGGGGTTGGAGACCCAGTACTTC	CASSFIRAGGLETQYF
TRBJ2-1	.	.	TRBV1	TGCACCAGCAGCCAAACCCTCGGCCGGAGCTACAATGAGCAGTTCTTC	CTSSQTLGRSYNEQFF
TRBJ1-1	.	.	TRBV7-9	TGTGCCAGCAGCCCCCGCCCCTCCGTCGGGACTGAAGCTTTCTTT	CASSPRPSVGTEAFF
TRBJ2-7	TRBD1	.	TRBV4-1	TGCGCCAGCAGCCCAGAGTGGGACAGCCAATACGAGCAGTACTTC	CASSPEWDSQYEQYF
TRBJ1-1	TRBD1	.	TRBV30	TGTGCCTCCGAGGGAGCAGGGGGCGCTGAAGCTTTCTTT	CASEGAGGAEAFF
TRBJ2-7	.	.	TRBV6-6	TGTGCCAGCAGTTACGCCGGGGGAGCTACCTACGAGCAGTACTTC	CASSYAGGATYEQYF
TRBJ1-2	TRBD1	once	TRBV7-6	TGTGCCAGCAGCTTAGAAATTGGTGCCCAGGGACAGGGGTCCTATGGCTACACCTTC	CASSLEIGAQGQGSYGYTF
TRBJ1-5	.	few	TRBV28	TGTGCCAGCAGTCGGTCCACCCTTAATCAGCCCCAGCATTTT	CASSRSTLNQPQHF
TRBJ2-3	.	.	TRBV11-3	TGTGCCAGCAGCCCTAGGGGGTACCCGGATACGCAGTATTTT	CASSPRGYPDTQYF
TRBJ2-1	.	.	TRBV5-4	TGTGCCAGCAGCGTCGACAGGAGCTCCTACAATGAGCAGTTCTTC	CASSVDRSSYNEQFF
TRBJ2-5	.	.	TRBV14	TGTGCCAGCAGCCAGGTGGGACTGAGGCTCCAAGAGACCCAGTACTTC	CASSQVGLRLQETQYF
TRBJ2-7	.	.	TRBV5-5	TGTGCCAGCAGCTTCGACAGCTACGAGCAGTACTTC	CASSFDSYEQYF